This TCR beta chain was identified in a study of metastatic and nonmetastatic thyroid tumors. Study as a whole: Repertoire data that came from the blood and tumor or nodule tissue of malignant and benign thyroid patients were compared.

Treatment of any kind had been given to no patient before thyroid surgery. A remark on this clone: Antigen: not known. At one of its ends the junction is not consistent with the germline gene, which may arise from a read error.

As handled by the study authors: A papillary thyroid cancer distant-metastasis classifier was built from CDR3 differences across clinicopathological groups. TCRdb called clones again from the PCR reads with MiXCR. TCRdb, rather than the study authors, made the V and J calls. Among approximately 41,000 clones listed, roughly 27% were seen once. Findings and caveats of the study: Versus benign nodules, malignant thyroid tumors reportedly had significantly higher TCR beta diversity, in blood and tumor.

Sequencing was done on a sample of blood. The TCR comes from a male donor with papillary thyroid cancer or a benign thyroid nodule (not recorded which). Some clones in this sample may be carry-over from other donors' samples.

The CDR3 region is CASSAPGLRSANTIYF. The CDR3 DNA is TGTGCCAGCAGCGCCCCAGGTTTACGCTCTGCAAACACCATATATTTT. The chain uses TRBV9 and TRBJ1-3; no clear D. Germline CDR1 SGDLS, CDR2 YYNGEE. This CDR3 region has 16 residues.